This T cell receptor (beta chain) emerged from a study of T-cell reconstitution after alpha-beta-depleted transplantation in children (dated by TCRdb to the mid-2010s). At the level of the whole study: The study quantitatively tracked T-cell immune reconstitution after TCRalphabeta/CD19-depleted allogeneic hematopoietic cell transplantation in children using TCR repertoire profiling.

The CDR3 starts with the cysteine, ends with the phenylalanine, and has 13 residues. Only the CDR3 DNA is retained, 39 bases long and in frame from the first base. Trimming accounts for 5 bases at V and 7 bases at J, while the number of junction bases matched to no gene is 7. Sequences MNHEY (CDR1) and SMNVEV (CDR2) are obtained from the germline V gene (reference sequence). The receptor library was made with PCR. Instrument used: Illumina HiSeq 2500. TCR libraries were prepared with molecular barcoding, using unique molecular identifiers to normalize TCRbeta repertoire quantification. TCRdb cleaned the public reads at Q25 with fastp, built clones with MiXCR and kept in-frame beta chains. Rows merge per CDR3 protein into single entries with the most common DNA and genes. Across this sample there are 450,000 to 600,000 distinct CDR3 sequences, with around 17% seen only once. Together, the top ten hold around 3.3% of the sample.

Worth noting for this clonotype: The target of this receptor is not known. Base qualities are not provided; no much larger clone lies one nucleotide away.

This sample comprised PBMCs from the stem cell graft donor, obtained from the stem cell graft. The chain is assembled from TRBV27 and TRBJ1-2, with 7 bases aligning to TRBD1. This sequence was found in a human donor who donated a stem cell graft to a child with acute lymphoblastic leukemia. DNA sequence: TGTGCCAGCAGTATAGGGGGCGCCGGTGGCTACACCTTC. This yields the protein CASSIGGAGGYTF.